The rows below give T cell receptor beta chains drawn from one sample of a study of blood T cell repertoires in COVID-19. TCRdb keeps only in-frame clones here, not all; method: immunoSEQ multiplex PCR. The table includes about 140,000 clones, 70% to 90% detected once. Sequenced: peripheral blood. These receptor sequences come from a man between 70 and 80 years old with acute or convalescent COVID-19. CDR3s include the opening cysteine and the closing phenylalanine or tryptophan. D genes are given only for firm matches. Clone sizes are given selectively: once, few, many, or a class where the clone is expanded.

j_call v_call clone_size d_call cdr3_nt cdr3_aa
TRBJ1-2 TRBV5-1 NA NA TGCGCCAGCAGCCCCGACATCCCTATCGGCTACACCTTC CASSPDIPIGYTF
TRBJ2-2 TRBV9 NA TRBD2 TGTGCCAGCAGCGTCACCGGGGGGGTGACCGGGGAGCTGTTTTTT CASSVTGGVTGELFF
TRBJ1-1 TRBV20-1 NA NA TGCAGTGCTAGAGACAGGGAAGCTTTCTTT CSARDREAFF
TRBJ2-5 TRBV10-1 NA NA TGCGCCAGCAGTGAGAACAGGCTGGAGACCCAGTACTTC CASSENRLETQYF
TRBJ1-5 TRBV24-1 once TRBD1 TGTGCCACCAGTGATTATGACAGGGCCAAGCCCCAGCATTTT CATSDYDRAKPQHF
TRBJ2-1 TRBV10-3 NA TRBD2 TGTGCCATCAGTGACCTCGGGACTAGCGGGGGCAATGAGCAGTTCTTC CAISDLGTSGGNEQFF
TRBJ2-3 TRBV15 NA NA TGTGCCACCAGCAGCCGGGGAGATACGCAGTATTTT CATSSRGDTQYF
TRBJ1-6 TRBV5-5 NA NA TGTGCCAGCAGCTTGAAACCGGCGGAGTATAATTCACCCCTCCACTTT CASSLKPAEYNSPLHF
TRBJ2-7 TRBV3-1/TRBV3-2 NA NA TGTGCCAGCAGCCAAGGTGCCAATGCGGCCCACGAGCAGTACTTC CASSQGANAAHEQYF
TRBJ1-1 TRBV25-1 NA TRBD1 TGTGCCAGCAGTGAGGGACAGGGAAAATGGACTGAAGCTTTCTTT CASSEGQGKWTEAFF
TRBJ2-2 TRBV6-1 once NA TGTGCCAGCGGTGATGGGCCGGACACCGGGGAGCTGTTTTTT CASGDGPDTGELFF
TRBJ1-6 TRBV5-1 NA NA TGCGCCAGCAGCTTAAGCCCTAACGTGAATTCACCCCTCCACTTT CASSLSPNVNSPLHF
TRBJ2-7 TRBV5-1 NA TRBD2 TGCGCCAGCAGCCCACTGGGCGGGGGGAGCTCCTACGAGCAGTACTTC CASSPLGGGSSYEQYF
TRBJ1-1 TRBV21-1 NA NA TGTGCCAGCAGCCCCCGACAGGGAGTGAACACTGAAGCTTTCTTT CASSPRQGVNTEAFF
TRBJ2-1 TRBV27 NA TRBD2 TGTGCCAGCAGTTTTTCCTCAGCGGGAGGGGGCAATGAGCAGTTCTTC CASSFSSAGGGNEQFF
TRBJ1-5 TRBV27 NA TRBD1 TGTGCCAGCAGTTTAACCGGGACAGGGGGCGGTTTGGGCAGCAATCAGCCCCAGCATTTT CASSLTGTGGGLGSNQPQHF
TRBJ2-7 TRBV9 NA NA TGTGCCAGCAGCGGACCCCCGGGACAATGGCCCTACGAGCAGTACTTC CASSGPPGQWPYEQYF
TRBJ2-3 TRBV5-8 NA NA TGTGCCAGCAGCTTCGAATGGGGACACCGCACAGATACGCAGTATTTT CASSFEWGHRTDTQYF
TRBJ2-5 TRBV10-1 NA TRBD1 TGCGCCAGCAGTCGGGGACAGGATGAAGCCCAGTACTTC CASSRGQDEAQYF
TRBJ1-1 TRBV20-1 NA TRBD1 TGCAGTTACAGGGGGTCTACTGAAGCTTTCTTT CSYRGSTEAFF
TRBJ2-6 TRBV16 few TRBD1 TGTGCCAGCAGCCAATACCCGGACAGGGCCTCTGGGGCCAACGTCCTGACTTTC CASSQYPDRASGANVLTF
TRBJ1-5 TRBV2 NA NA TGTGCCAGCAGTGAACTAGGCAGGGGCGGAAATCAGCCCCAGCATTTT CASSELGRGGNQPQHF
TRBJ2-1 TRBV5-6 NA NA TGTGCCAGCAGCCGACTAAGGGATGAGCAGTTCTTC CASSRLRDEQFF
TRBJ1-1 TRBV5-1 NA NA TGCGCCAGCAGCTTGACAGGGCCCGAGGGTGAAGCTTTCTTT CASSLTGPEGEAFF
TRBJ2-1 TRBV10-3 NA TRBD2 TGTGCCATCAGTGAGCCCTATGGGACTAGAAGCTACAATGAGCAGTTCTTC CAISEPYGTRSYNEQFF
TRBJ1-2 TRBV7-3 NA TRBD1 TGTGCCAGCAGCTACGGACAGGGGAACTATGGCTACACCTTC CASSYGQGNYGYTF
TRBJ1-2 TRBV6-6 NA NA TGTGCCAGCAGTTACGCGCAGATCGGGGGCTACACCTTC CASSYAQIGGYTF
TRBJ1-1 TRBV6-1 NA NA TGTGCCAGCAGTGAAAGGACGGGGCCGGGGGCTGAAGCTTTCTTT CASSERTGPGAEAFF
TRBJ1-2 TRBV5-6 few NA TGTGCCAGCCTACACCAGAGGGTTGACTATGGCTACACCTTC CASLHQRVDYGYTF
TRBJ2-1 TRBV7-3 once NA TGTGCCAGCAGCTTAATCGGGGCCCTGACGGGAACCGGGGGCAATGAGCAGTTCTTC CASSLIGALTGTGGNEQFF
TRBJ2-3 TRBV9 NA NA TGTGCCAGCAGCGGAACTACAGATACGCAGTATTTT CASSGTTDTQYF
TRBJ1-5 TRBV25-1 NA NA TGTGCCAGCAGTGCCCTAGTCAATCAGCCCCAGCATTTT CASSALVNQPQHF
TRBJ2-7 TRBV2 NA TRBD2 TGTGCCAGCAGTGAAGTGGCGGGGGTGGGGGAGCAGTACTTC CASSEVAGVGEQYF
TRBJ2-4 TRBV3-1/TRBV3-2 NA TRBD1 TGTGCCAGCAGCCAAGTTGGGACAGGGGAAAACATTCAGTACTTC CASSQVGTGENIQYF
TRBJ1-1 TRBV6-5 NA TRBD1 TGTGCCAGCAGGGGACAGGGGGCCAACACTGAAGCTTTCTTT CASRGQGANTEAFF
TRBJ2-1 TRBV24-1 NA NA TGTGCCACCGGAGAAGCTGGGAGCTCCTACAATGAGCAGTTCTTC CATGEAGSSYNEQFF
TRBJ1-2 TRBV5-1 NA TRBD1 TGCGCCAGCAGTCAGGGACAGAAGTATGGCTACACCTTC CASSQGQKYGYTF
TRBJ2-7 TRBV6-5 NA TRBD1 TGTGCCACCTTCTTAACAGGGGGCGGGACCTACGAGCAGTACTTC CATFLTGGGTYEQYF
TRBJ1-1 TRBV6-5 few TRBD1 TGTGCCAGCAGTACGGACAGGGACGGCACTGAAGCTTTCTTT CASSTDRDGTEAFF
TRBJ1-2 TRBV5-1 NA NA TGCGCCAGCAGCTTGGTAGCCAGGGGTAACTATGGCTACACCTTC CASSLVARGNYGYTF